This TCR beta chain was retrieved from a study of blood T cell repertoires in COVID-19. Study at large: The study drew acute and convalescent COVID-19 samples from the United States, Italy and Spain.

CDR1 is LGHNA and CDR2 is YSLEER in the germline V gene. Unmatched junction bases numbered 21, after V lost 0 bases and J lost 5 bases. The CDR3 is made up of 20 amino acids. Authors' analysis steps: Researchers report that nucleated cell counts were estimated from reference gene primer amplification. Sequencing used immunoSEQ multiplex PCR; TCRdb keeps in-frame clones, though not all of them. From that table come the V and J calls and clone size; the DNA was used to work out D and trimming. This table holds around 360,000 clones, about 90% found once. Enrolment of Seattle patients took place during active infection, and they were followed longitudinally.

This receptor was identified in a woman aged 30 to 39 with COVID-19, enrolled during active disease. This sequence joins TRBV4-3 and TRBJ2-5; 7 bases agree with TRBD2. Sequencing was done on a sample of peripheral blood. CDR3 sequence reads: CASSQDSGGRLVAPGETQYF. The DNA of the CDR3 is TGCGCCAGCAGCCAAGATTCGGGGGGTAGGCTAGTGGCCCCTGGGGAGACCCAGTACTTC.